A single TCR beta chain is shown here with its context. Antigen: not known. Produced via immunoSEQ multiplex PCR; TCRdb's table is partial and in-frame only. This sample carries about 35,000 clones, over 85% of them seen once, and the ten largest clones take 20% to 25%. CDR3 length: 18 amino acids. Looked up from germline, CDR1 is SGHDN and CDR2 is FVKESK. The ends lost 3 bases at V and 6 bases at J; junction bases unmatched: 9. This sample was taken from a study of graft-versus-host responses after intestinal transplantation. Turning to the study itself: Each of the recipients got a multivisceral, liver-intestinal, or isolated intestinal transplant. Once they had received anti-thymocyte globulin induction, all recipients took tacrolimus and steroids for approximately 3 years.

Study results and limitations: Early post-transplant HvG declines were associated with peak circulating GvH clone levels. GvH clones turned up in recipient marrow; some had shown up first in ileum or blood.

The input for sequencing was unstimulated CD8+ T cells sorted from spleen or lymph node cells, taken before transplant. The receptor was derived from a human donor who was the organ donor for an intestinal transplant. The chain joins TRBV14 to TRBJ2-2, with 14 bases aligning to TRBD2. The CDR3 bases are TGTGCCAGCAGCCATCTGGGACTAGCGGGAGTTTTAGCCGGGGAGCTGTTTTTT. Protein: CASSHLGLAGVLAGELFF.